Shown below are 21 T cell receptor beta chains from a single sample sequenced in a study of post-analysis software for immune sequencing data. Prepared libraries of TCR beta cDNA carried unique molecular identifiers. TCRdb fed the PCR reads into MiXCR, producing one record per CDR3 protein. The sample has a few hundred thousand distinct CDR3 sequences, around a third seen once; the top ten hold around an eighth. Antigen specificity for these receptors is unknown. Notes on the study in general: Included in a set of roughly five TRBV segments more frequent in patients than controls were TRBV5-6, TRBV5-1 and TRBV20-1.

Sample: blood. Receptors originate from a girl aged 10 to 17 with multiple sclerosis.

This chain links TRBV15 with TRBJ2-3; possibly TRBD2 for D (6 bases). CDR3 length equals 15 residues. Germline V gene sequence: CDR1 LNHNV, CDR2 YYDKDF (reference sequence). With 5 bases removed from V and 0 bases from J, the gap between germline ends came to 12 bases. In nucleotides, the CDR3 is TGTGCCACCAGCCTTAGCGGTAGGAGCACAGATACGCAGTATTTT. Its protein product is CATSLSGRSTDTQYF. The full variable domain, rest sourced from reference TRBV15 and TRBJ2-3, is DAMVIQNPRYQVTQFGKPVTLSCSQTLNHNVMYWYQQKSSQAPKLLFHYYDKDFNNEADTPDNFQSRRPNTSFCFLDIRSPGLGDTAMYLCATSLSGRSTDTQYFGPGTRLTVL.

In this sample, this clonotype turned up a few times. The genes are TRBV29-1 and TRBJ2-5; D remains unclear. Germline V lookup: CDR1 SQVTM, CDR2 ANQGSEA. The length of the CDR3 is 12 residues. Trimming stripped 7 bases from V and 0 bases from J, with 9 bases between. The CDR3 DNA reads TGCAGCGCCCAGATTTACCAAGAGACCCAGTACTTC. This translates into CSAQIYQETQYF.

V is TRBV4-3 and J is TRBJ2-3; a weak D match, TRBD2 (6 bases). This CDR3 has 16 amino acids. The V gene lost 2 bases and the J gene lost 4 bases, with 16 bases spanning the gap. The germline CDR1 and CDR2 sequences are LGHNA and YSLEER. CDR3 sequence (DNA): TGCGCCAGCAGCCAAACCGTGGGGGGAAGTGCAGATACGCAGTATTTT. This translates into CASSQTVGGSADTQYF.

CDR3 sequence: CASSQSLDRREQYF. In nucleotides, the CDR3 is TGTGCCAGCAGCCAAAGCTTAGACAGGAGAGAGCAGTACTTC. The chain couples TRBV3-1 to TRBJ2-5, with D tentatively TRBD1 (6 bases). The germline V and J ends were trimmed by 2 bases and 11 bases, with 18 bases remaining between them. In germline, CDR1 is LGHDT, CDR2 YNNKEL (reference sequence). The CDR3 has 14 amino acids.

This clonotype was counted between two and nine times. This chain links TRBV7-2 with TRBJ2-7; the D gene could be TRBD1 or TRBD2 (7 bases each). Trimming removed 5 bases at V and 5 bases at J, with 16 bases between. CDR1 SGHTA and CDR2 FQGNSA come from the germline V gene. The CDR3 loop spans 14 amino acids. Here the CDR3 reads CASSPQGGGNEQYF. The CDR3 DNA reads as TGTGCCAGCAGCCCGCAGGGGGGGGGCAACGAGCAGTACTTC.

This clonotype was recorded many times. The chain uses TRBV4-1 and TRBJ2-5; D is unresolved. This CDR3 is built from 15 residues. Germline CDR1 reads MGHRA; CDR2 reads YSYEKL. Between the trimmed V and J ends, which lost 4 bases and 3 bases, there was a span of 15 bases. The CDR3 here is CASSLLVAAEETQYF. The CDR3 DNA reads TGCGCCAGCAGCCTCCTTGTAGCTGCGGAAGAGACCCAGTACTTC.

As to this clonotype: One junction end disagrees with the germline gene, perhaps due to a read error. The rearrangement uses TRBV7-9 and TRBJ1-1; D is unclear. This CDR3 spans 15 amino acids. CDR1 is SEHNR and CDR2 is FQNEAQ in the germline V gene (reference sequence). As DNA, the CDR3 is TGTGCCTGCAGCCGTTCCCCATGGGAAATCACTGAAGCTTTCTTT. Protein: CACSRSPWEITEAFF.

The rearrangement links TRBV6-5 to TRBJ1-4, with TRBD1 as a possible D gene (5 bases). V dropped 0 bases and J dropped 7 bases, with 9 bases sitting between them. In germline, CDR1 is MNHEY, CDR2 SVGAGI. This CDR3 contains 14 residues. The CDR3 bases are TGTGCCAGCAGTTACTCCGGGGACGTTGAAAAACTGTTTTTT. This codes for CASSYSGDVEKLFF.

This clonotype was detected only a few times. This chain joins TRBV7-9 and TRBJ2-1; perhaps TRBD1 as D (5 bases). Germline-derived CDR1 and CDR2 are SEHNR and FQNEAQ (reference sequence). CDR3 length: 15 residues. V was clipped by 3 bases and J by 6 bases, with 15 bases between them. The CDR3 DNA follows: TGTGCCAGCAGCTTTCTACACGTTAGGGGCAATGAGCAGTTCTTC. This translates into CASSFLHVRGNEQFF.

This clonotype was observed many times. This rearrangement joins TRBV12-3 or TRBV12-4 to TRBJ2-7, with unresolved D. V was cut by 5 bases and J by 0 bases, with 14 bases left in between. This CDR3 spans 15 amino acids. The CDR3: CASSGPTQYSYEQYF. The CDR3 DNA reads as TGTGCCAGCAGTGGACCTACACAATACTCCTACGAGCAGTACTTC.

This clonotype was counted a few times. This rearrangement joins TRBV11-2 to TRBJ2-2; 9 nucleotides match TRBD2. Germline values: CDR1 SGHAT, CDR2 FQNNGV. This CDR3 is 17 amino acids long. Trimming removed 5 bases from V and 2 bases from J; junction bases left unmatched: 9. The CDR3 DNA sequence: TGTGCCAGCAGCCCCGGGGAGCGGGGGGCTAACACCGGGGAGCTGTTTTTT. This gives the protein CASSPGERGANTGELFF. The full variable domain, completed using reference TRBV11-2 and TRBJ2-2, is EAGVAQSPRYKIIEKRQSVAFWCNPISGHATLYWYQQILGQGPKLLIQFQNNGVVDDSQLPKDRFSAERLKGVDSTLKIQPAKLEDSAVYLCASSPGERGANTGELFFGEGSRLTVL.

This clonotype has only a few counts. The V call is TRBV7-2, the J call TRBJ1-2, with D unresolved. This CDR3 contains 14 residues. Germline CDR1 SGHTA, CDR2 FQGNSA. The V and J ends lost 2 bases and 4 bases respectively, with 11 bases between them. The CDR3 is CASSLLLHSYGYTF. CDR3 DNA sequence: TGTGCCAGCAGCTTACTCCTCCATTCCTATGGCTACACCTTC. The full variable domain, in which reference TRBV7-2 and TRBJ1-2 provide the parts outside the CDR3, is GAGVSQSPSNKVTEKGKDVELRCDPISGHTALYWYRQSLGQGLEFLIYFQGNSAPDKSGLPSDRFSAERTGGSVSTLTIQRTQQEDSAVYLCASSLLLHSYGYTFGSGTRLTVV.

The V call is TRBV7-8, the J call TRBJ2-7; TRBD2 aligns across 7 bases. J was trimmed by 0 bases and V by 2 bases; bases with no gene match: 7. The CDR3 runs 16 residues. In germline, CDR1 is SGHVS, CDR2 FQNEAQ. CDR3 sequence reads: CASSLRSGGNSYEQYF. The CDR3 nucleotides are TGTGCCAGCAGCTTACGGTCCGGGGGGAACTCCTACGAGCAGTACTTC. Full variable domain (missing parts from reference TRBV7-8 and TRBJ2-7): GAGVSQSPRYKVAKRGQDVALRCDPISGHVSLFWYQQALGQGPEFLTYFQNEAQLDKSGLPSDRFFAERPEGSVSTLKIQRTQQEDSAVYLCASSLRSGGNSYEQYFGPGTRLTVT.

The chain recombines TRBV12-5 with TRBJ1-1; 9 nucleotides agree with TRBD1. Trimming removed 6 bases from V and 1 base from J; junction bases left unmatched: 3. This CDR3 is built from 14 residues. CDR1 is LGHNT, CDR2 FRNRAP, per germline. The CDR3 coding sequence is TGTGCTAGTGGCCTGACAGGGGGGAACACTGAAGCTTTCTTT. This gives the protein CASGLTGGNTEAFF.

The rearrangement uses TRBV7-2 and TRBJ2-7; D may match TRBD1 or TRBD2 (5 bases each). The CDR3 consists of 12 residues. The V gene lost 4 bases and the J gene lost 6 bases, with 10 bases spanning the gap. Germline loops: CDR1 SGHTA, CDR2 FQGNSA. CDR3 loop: CASSSYGGEQYF. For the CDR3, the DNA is TGTGCCAGCAGCTCCTATGGGGGCGAGCAGTACTTC.

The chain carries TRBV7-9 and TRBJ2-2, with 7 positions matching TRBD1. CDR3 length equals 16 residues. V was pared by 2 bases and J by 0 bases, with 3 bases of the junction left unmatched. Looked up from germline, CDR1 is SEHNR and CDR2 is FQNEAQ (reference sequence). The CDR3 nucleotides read TGTGCCAGCAGCTTAACAGGGGTGTCGAACACCGGGGAGCTGTTTTTT. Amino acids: CASSLTGVSNTGELFF.

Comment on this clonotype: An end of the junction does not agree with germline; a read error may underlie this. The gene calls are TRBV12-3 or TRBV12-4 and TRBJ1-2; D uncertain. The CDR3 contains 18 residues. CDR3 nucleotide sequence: TGTGCCAGCGCCCTCCAGAGAGGCAGAACCAACTCTAACTATAGCTACACCTTC. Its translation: CASALQRGRTNSNYSYTF.

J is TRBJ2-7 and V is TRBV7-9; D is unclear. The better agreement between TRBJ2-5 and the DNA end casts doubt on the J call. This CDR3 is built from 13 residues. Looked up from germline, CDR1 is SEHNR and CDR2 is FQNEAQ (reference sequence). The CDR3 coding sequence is TGTGCCAGCAGCTTTTGGACCGCCCCGACCCAGTACTTC. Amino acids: CASSFWTAPTQYF.

CDR3 amino acids: CASSHDRVSNYGYTF. The CDR3 DNA reads as TGTGCCAGCAGCCACGACAGGGTTTCGAACTATGGCTACACCTTC. The chain joins TRBV7-2 to TRBJ1-2; TRBD1 agrees at 7 bases. Germline CDR1 is SGHTA and CDR2 is FQGNSA. The CDR3 length is 15 residues. With 5 bases clipped from V and 2 bases from J, the junction kept 8 bases outside the gene matches.

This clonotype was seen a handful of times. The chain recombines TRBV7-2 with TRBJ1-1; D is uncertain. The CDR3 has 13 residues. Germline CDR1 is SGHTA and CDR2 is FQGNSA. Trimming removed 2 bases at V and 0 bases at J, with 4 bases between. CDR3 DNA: TGTGCCAGCAGCTTAATAATGAACACTGAAGCTTTCTTT. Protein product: CASSLIMNTEAFF.

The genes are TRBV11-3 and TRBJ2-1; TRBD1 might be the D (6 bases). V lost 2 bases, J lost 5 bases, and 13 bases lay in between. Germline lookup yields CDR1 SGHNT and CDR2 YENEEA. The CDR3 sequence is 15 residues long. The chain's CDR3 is CASSLQGNGDNEQFF. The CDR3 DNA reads TGTGCCAGCAGCTTACAGGGGAACGGGGACAATGAGCAGTTCTTC.